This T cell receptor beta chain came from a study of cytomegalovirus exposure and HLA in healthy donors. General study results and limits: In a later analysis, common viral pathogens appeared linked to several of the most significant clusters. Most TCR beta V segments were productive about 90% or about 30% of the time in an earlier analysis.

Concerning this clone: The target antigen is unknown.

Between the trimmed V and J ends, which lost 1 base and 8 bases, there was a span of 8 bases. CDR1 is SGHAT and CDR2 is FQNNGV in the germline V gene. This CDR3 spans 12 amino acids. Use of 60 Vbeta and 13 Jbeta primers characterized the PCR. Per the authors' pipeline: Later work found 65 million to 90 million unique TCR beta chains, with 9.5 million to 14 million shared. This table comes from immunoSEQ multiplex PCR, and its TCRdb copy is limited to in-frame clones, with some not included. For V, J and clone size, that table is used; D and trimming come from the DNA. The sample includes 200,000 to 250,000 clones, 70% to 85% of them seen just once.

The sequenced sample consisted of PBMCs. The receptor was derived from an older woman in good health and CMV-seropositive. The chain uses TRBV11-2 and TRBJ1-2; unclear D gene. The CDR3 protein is CASSLGPVGYTF. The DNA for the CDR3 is TGTGCCAGCAGCTTAGGGCCCGTGGGCTACACCTTC.